The 20 T cell receptor beta chains below all came from one sample that was sequenced in a study of control samples from healthy donors and cancer patients. Some clones are missing from TCRdb's copy, which holds only in-frame ones; the method was immunoSEQ multiplex PCR. The table has roughly 45,000 clones, around 86% seen once. Material: PBMCs. The source is a woman aged 45 to 65 with lung cancer.

About this clone itself: The junction and the germline gene differ at one end; a read error may be behind it. The chain uses TRBV7-2 and TRBJ2-1, with D unclear. The CDR3 totals 13 residues. The V gene's germline CDR1 is SGHTA and CDR2 FQGNSA. The CDR3 is CASSLVASSKSVF. The CDR3 DNA reads TGTGCCAGCAGCTTGGTCGCCAGCTCCAAATCGGTCTTC. The whole variable domain, remainder taken from reference TRBV7-2 and TRBJ2-1, is GAGVSQSPSNKVTEKGKDVELRCDPISGHTALYWYRQSLGQGLEFLIYFQGNSAPDKSGLPSDRFSAERTGGSVSTLTIQRTQQEDSAVYLCASSLVASSKSVFGPGTRLTVL.

The chain carries TRBV7-9 and TRBJ1-1; 7 bases line up with TRBD1. The V gene's germline CDR1 is SEHNR and CDR2 FQNEAQ (reference sequence). The CDR3 is made up of 15 amino acids. The J segment lost 6 bases and the V segment lost 1 base, leaving 8 bases of the junction unmatched. The CDR3 is CASSLVGQGGPEAFF. The CDR3 bases are TGTGCCAGCAGCTTAGTTGGGCAGGGGGGACCTGAAGCTTTCTTT.

The chain links TRBV19 to TRBJ1-2; D is unclear. V was trimmed by 6 bases and J by 7 bases, leaving 9 bases between them. CDR3 length equals 11 residues. Looked up from germline, CDR1 is LNHDA and CDR2 is SQIVND (reference sequence). The CDR3 reads CASSHLGGYTF. Written as DNA, the CDR3 is TGTGCCAGTAGCCACCTGGGTGGCTACACCTTC.

This chain joins TRBV30 and TRBJ1-1, with TRBD1 as a possible D gene (5 bases). The CDR3 extends over 14 amino acids. The V end lost 0 bases, the J end lost 1 base, and 9 bases lay between the germline ends. Germline V lookup: CDR1 GTSNPN, CDR2 SVGIG (reference sequence). In DNA, the CDR3 is TGTGCCTGGAGTGTACACAGGCAGAACACTGAAGCTTTCTTT. It translates to CAWSVHRQNTEAFF.

The chain employs TRBV7-8 and TRBJ1-1, with a possible D match to TRBD1 (5 bases). The V and J ends lost 3 bases and 5 bases respectively, with 19 bases between them. From germline, CDR1 is SGHVS and CDR2 FQNEAQ. The CDR3 totals 16 residues. CDR3 in DNA: TGTGCCAGCAGCTTGGTCAGGGCGCCAAGCCGTACTGAAGCTTTCTTT. Residues: CASSLVRAPSRTEAFF.

The CDR3 spells CASSLVGGAFHGYTF. CDR3 nucleotide sequence: TGTGCCAGCAGCTTAGTGGGGGGGGCGTTTCATGGCTACACCTTC. V is TRBV7-2 and J is TRBJ1-2, with D possibly TRBD1 on 6 matching bases. Germline CDR1 and CDR2: SGHTA and FQGNSA. V was shortened by 1 base and J by 6 bases, with 15 bases between the two germline ends. CDR3 length equals 15 residues.

The V gene is TRBV15, the J gene TRBJ2-3; the D call may be TRBD1 or TRBD2 (5 bases each). The germline V and J ends were trimmed by 0 bases and 0 bases, with 10 bases remaining between them. The length of the CDR3 is 16 residues. Germline CDR1 LNHNV, CDR2 YYDKDF (reference sequence). The CDR3: CATSRDLRGSTDTQYF. CDR3 nucleotides: TGTGCCACCAGCAGAGATTTGAGGGGAAGCACAGATACGCAGTATTTT.

This clone came up a few times. The rearrangement joins TRBV11-2 to TRBJ1-1; D gene ambiguous. V was cut by 7 bases and J by 5 bases, with 11 bases left in between. Germline assignment: CDR1 SGHAT and CDR2 FQNNGV. The CDR3 consists of 12 residues. CDR3 residues: CASTKLGTEAFF. In DNA form, the CDR3 reads TGTGCCAGCACCAAACTGGGGACTGAAGCTTTCTTT. The complete variable domain, with remaining parts taken from reference TRBV11-2 and TRBJ1-1, reads EAGVAQSPRYKIIEKRQSVAFWCNPISGHATLYWYQQILGQGPKLLIQFQNNGVVDDSQLPKDRFSAERLKGVDSTLKIQPAKLEDSAVYLCASTKLGTEAFFGQGTRLTVV.

The chain links TRBV7-3 to TRBJ1-1, with D uncertain. V was trimmed by 1 base and J by 4 bases, leaving 19 bases between them. This CDR3 contains 17 residues. Germline CDR1 SGHTA, CDR2 FQGTGA. The CDR3 protein is CASSLRRAAIGSTEAFF. Written as DNA, the CDR3 is TGTGCCAGCAGCTTAAGGCGGGCAGCCATCGGGAGCACTGAAGCTTTCTTT.

The J gene is TRBJ1-1, the V gene TRBV5-6; the match to TRBD1 covers 8 bases. This CDR3 comprises 15 residues. J was trimmed by 1 base and V by 5 bases; bases with no gene match: 7. CDR1 is SGHDT, CDR2 YYEEEE, per germline. The CDR3 region is CASRMMDRENTEAFF. The CDR3, as DNA: TGTGCCAGCAGGATGATGGACAGGGAGAACACTGAAGCTTTCTTT. Based on the CDR3 plus reference TRBV5-6 and TRBJ1-1, the full variable domain is DAGVTQSPTHLIKTRGQQVTLRCSPKSGHDTVSWYQQALGQGPQFIFQYYEEEERQRGNFPDRFSGHQFPNYSSELNVNALLLGDSALYLCASRMMDRENTEAFFGQGTRLTVV.

This clone was counted only a few times. Other DNA sequences in this specimen translate into the identical CDR3. This chain connects TRBV6-5 to TRBJ2-1; D remains ambiguous. V dropped 0 bases and J dropped 4 bases, with 7 bases sitting between them. The CDR3 extends over 14 amino acids. CDR1 and CDR2 (germline): MNHEY, SVGAGI. The CDR3 bases are TGTGCCAGCAGTTACTCGACTCAATACAATGAGCAGTTCTTC. This translates into CASSYSTQYNEQFF.

V usage is TRBV7-7 and J usage is TRBJ1-3; 11 bases are shared with TRBD1. With 5 bases clipped from V and 3 bases from J, the junction kept 3 bases outside the gene matches. The CDR3 totals 15 residues. From germline, CDR1 is SSHAT and CDR2 FNYEAQ (reference sequence). CDR3 protein: CASSIGTGGGNTIYF. In DNA, the CDR3 is TGTGCCAGCAGCATCGGGACAGGGGGTGGAAACACCATATATTTT.

V is TRBV7-2 and J is TRBJ1-1; TRBD1 might be the D (5 bases). Germline assignment: CDR1 SGHTA and CDR2 FQGNSA. V lost 4 bases and J 9 bases, leaving 21 bases between the germline ends. CDR3 length: 15 amino acids. The CDR3 DNA follows: TGTGCCAGCAGCTCTATAGGGTCAGGGAACCAGAAAGCTTTCTTT. It yields the protein CASSSIGSGNQKAFF.

The chain uses TRBV29-1 and TRBJ2-3, with a weak D call TRBD2 (6 bases). CDR1 is SQVTM, CDR2 ANQGSEA, per germline. The CDR3 length is 12 residues. Trimming left V 6 bases short and J 2 bases short, with 9 bases between. CDR3 in DNA: TGCAGCGTGGGGGGATACACAGATACGCAGTATTTT. Translating gives CSVGGYTDTQYF.

The chain carries TRBV2 and TRBJ2-7; TRBD2 might be the D (5 bases). The germline CDR1 and CDR2 sequences are SNHLY and FYNNEI. This CDR3 contains 12 residues. Trimming left V 2 bases short and J 7 bases short, with 9 bases between. This chain's CDR3 is CASSETWREQYF. Here the CDR3 DNA reads TGTGCCAGCAGTGAAACGTGGAGGGAGCAGTACTTC.

The rearrangement uses TRBV30 and TRBJ1-1; D unresolved. Germline values: CDR1 GTSNPN, CDR2 SVGIG (reference sequence). CDR3 length equals 11 residues. V was pared by 1 base and J by 7 bases, with 7 bases between. As DNA, the CDR3 is TGTGCCTGGAGTGCTAGGGTTGAAGCTTTCTTT. Protein sequence: CAWSARVEAFF. The whole variable domain, remainder taken from reference TRBV30 and TRBJ1-1, is SQTIHQWPATLVQPVGSPLSLECTVEGTSNPNLYWYRQAAGRGLQLLFYSVGIGQISSEVPQNLSASRPQDRQFILSSKKLLLSDSGFYLCAWSARVEAFFGQGTRLTVV.

This clone turned up a few times. This chain uses TRBV28 with TRBJ1-5; D is perhaps TRBD1 (5 bases). The V gene lost 8 bases and the J gene lost 2 bases, with 7 bases spanning the gap. In germline, CDR1 is MDHEN, CDR2 SYDVKM. The CDR3 is made up of 12 amino acids. The CDR3 nucleotides are TGTGCCAGCGGGGCTGGCAATCAGCCCCAGCATTTT. Amino acids: CASGAGNQPQHF.

J is TRBJ2-2 and V is TRBV2, with D unresolved. Germline loops: CDR1 SNHLY, CDR2 FYNNEI. V was shortened by 6 bases and J by 1 base, with 9 bases between the two germline ends. This CDR3 comprises 14 residues. CDR3 in DNA: TGTGCCAGCAGGGCAACTGTGAACACCGGGGAGCTGTTTTTT. This codes for CASRATVNTGELFF.

This CDR3 reads CASSTGGLAFTEAFF. In DNA form, the CDR3 reads TGTGCCAGCAGCACTGGGGGTCTAGCTTTTACTGAAGCTTTCTTT. The genes are TRBV9 and TRBJ1-1; tentatively, D is TRBD1 (5 bases). Germline V CDR1 and CDR2: SGDLS, YYNGEE. This CDR3 is built from 15 residues. Trimming cost V 4 bases and J 5 bases, with 18 bases left between them.

J is TRBJ1-4 and V is TRBV28; TRBD1 might be the D (6 bases). The V end was cut by 5 bases, the J end by 3 bases, with 19 bases between. The germline V gene encodes CDR1 MDHEN and CDR2 SYDVKM. The CDR3 runs 17 residues. The CDR3, as DNA: TGTGCCAGCAGTCGCCGGGGGTTACAGGGCTCTAATGAAAAACTGTTTTTT. Translating it yields CASSRRGLQGSNEKLFF.